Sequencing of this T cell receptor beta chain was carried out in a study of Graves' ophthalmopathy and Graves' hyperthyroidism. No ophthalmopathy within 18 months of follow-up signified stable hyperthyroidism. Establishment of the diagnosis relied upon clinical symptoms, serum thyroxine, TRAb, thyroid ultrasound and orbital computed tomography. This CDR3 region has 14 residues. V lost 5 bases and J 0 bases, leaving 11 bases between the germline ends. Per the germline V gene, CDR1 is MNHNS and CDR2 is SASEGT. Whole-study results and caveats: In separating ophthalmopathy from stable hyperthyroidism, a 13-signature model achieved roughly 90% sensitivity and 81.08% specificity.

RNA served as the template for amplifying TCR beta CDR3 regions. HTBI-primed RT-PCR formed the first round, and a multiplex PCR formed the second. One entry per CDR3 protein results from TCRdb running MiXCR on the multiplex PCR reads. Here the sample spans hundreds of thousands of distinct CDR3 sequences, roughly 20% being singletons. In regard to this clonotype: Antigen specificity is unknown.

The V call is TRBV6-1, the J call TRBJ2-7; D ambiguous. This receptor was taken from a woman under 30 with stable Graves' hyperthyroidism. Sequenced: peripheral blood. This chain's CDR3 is CASSRLASSYEQYF. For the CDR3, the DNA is TGTGCCAGCAGTCGACTGGCAAGCTCCTACGAGCAGTACTTC.